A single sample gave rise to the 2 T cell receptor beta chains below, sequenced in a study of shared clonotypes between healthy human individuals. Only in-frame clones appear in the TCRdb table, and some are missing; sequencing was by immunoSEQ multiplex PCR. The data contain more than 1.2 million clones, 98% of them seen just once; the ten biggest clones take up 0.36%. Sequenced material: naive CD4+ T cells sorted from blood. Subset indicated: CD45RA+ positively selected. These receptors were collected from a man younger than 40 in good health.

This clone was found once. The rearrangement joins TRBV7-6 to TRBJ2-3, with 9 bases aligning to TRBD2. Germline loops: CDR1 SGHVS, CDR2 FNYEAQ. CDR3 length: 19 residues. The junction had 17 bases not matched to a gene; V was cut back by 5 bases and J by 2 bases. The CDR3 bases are TGTGCCAGCAGCCCCTTAGCGGGGGTTGCCAGGGGATCCACAGATACGCAGTATTTT. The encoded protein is CASSPLAGVARGSTDTQYF.

The CDR3 DNA sequence: TGTGCCAGCAGCGTGGGGGCTTTAGGTGAGCAGTTCTTC. It codes for CASSVGALGEQFF. The chain couples TRBV9 to TRBJ2-1, with a possible D match to TRBD1 (6 bases). Germline V CDR1 and CDR2: SGDLS, YYNGEE. Between the trimmed V and J ends, which lost 2 bases and 9 bases, there was a span of 12 bases. The length of the CDR3 is 13 residues.